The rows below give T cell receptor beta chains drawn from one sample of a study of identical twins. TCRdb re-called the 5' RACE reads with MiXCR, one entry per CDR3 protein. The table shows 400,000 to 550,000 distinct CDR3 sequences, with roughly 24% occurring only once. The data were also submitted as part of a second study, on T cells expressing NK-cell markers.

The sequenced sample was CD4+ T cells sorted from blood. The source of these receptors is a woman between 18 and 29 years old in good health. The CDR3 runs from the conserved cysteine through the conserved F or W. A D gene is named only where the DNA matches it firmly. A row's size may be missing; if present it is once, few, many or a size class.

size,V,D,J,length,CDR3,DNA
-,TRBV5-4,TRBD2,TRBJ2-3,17,CASSPTGRGYSTDTQYF,TGTGCCAGCAGCCCGACTGGGAGGGGATATAGCACAGATACGCAGTATTTT
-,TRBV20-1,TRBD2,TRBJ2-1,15,CSAPTSGISYNEQFF,TGCAGTGCACCCACTAGCGGTATCTCCTACAATGAGCAGTTCTTC
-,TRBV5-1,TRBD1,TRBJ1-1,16,CASSYRGLNLNTEAFF,TGCGCCAGCAGCTACAGGGGGCTGAACCTGAACACTGAAGCTTTCTTT
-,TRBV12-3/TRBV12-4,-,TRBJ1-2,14,CASSQQQGSWGYTF,TGTGCCAGCAGCCAGCAACAGGGATCCTGGGGCTACACCTTC
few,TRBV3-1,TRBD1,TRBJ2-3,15,CASSQWDSSTDTQYF,TGTGCCAGCAGCCAATGGGACAGCAGCACAGATACGCAGTATTTT
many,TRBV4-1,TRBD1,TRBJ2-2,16,CASSRTGGALTGELFF,TGCGCCAGCAGTCGGACAGGGGGAGCCCTCACCGGGGAGCTGTTTTTT
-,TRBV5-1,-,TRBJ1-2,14,CASSARNSNYGYTF,TGCGCCAGCAGCGCCAGAAACAGCAACTATGGCTACACCTTC
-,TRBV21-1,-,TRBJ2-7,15,CASSNGTRLVKEQYF,TGTGCCAGCAGCAATGGGACTAGACTAGTTAAAGAGCAGTACTTC
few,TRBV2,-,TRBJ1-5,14,CASSGHGLNQPQHF,TGTGCCAGCAGTGGTCACGGCCTAAATCAGCCCCAGCATTTT
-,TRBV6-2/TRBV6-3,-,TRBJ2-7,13,CASSSGNSYEQYF,TGTGCCAGCAGTTCTGGGAACTCCTACGAGCAGTACTTC
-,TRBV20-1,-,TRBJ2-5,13,CSARGRNGETQYF,TGCAGTGCTAGGGGTCGCAACGGGGAGACCCAGTACTTC
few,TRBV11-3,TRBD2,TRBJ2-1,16,CASSSTSGGAHNEQFF,TGTGCCAGCAGCTCGACTAGCGGGGGGGCCCACAATGAGCAGTTCTTC
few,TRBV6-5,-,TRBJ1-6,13,CASSYNRESPLHF,TGTGCCAGCAGTTACAACAGGGAGTCACCCCTCCACTTT
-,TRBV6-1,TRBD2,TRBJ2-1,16,CASSDALTSGYNEQFF,TGTGCCAGCAGTGACGCGCTGACTAGCGGATACAATGAGCAGTTCTTC
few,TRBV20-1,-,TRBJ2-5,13,CSARAPTPGTQYF,TGCAGTGCTAGAGCCCCAACACCAGGGACCCAGTACTTC
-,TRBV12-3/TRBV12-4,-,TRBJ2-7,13,CASSLIGQIEQYF,TGTGCCAGCAGTTTAATCGGACAGATCGAGCAGTACTTC
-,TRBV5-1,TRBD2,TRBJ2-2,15,CASRASGRAAGELFF,TGCGCCAGCAGGGCTAGCGGGAGGGCTGCCGGGGAGCTGTTTTTT
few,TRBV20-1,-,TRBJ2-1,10,CSVWRQEQFF,TGCAGTGTTTGGCGACAAGAGCAGTTCTTC
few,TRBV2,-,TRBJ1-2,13,CASSEWSGSGYTF,TGTGCCAGCAGTGAATGGTCGGGGAGTGGCTACACCTTC
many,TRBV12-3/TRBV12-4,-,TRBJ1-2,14,CASSFGGYDYGYTF,TGTGCCAGCAGTTTCGGCGGCTACGACTATGGCTACACCTTC
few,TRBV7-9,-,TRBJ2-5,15,CASSPLSKGRETQYF,TGTGCCAGCAGCCCTCTATCGAAAGGGCGGGAGACCCAGTACTTC
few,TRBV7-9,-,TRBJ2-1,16,CASSLRFGGAYNEQFF,TGTGCCAGCAGCTTAAGGTTCGGGGGTGCCTACAATGAGCAGTTCTTC
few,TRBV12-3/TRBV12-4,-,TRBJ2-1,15,CASSKTPSSYNEQFF,TGTGCCAGCAGTAAAACCCCGAGCTCCTACAATGAGCAGTTCTTC
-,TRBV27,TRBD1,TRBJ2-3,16,CASSSPWDRGQDTQYF,TGTGCCAGCAGTTCGCCCTGGGACAGGGGGCAAGATACGCAGTATTTT
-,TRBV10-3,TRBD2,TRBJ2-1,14,CAISTGLAVNEQFF,TGTGCCATCAGTACGGGACTAGCGGTCAATGAGCAGTTCTTC
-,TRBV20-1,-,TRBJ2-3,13,CSAWDRGTDTQYF,TGCAGTGCTTGGGACCGAGGCACAGATACGCAGTATTTT
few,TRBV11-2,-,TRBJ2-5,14,CASSKRDARETQYF,TGTGCCAGCAGCAAGAGGGACGCTAGGGAGACCCAGTACTTC
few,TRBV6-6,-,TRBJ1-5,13,CASSWTSNQPQHF,TGTGCCAGCAGCTGGACGAGCAATCAGCCCCAGCATTTT
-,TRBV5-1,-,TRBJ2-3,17,CASSLAGGAGGQDTQYF,TGCGCCAGCAGCTTGGCCGGGGGGGCAGGGGGCCAGGATACGCAGTATTTT
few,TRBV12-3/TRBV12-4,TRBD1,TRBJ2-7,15,CASSLDGTGSYEQYF,TGTGCCAGCAGTTTAGATGGGACAGGCTCCTACGAGCAGTACTTC
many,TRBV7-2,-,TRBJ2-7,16,CASSLVGGGRTYEQYF,TGTGCCAGCAGCTTAGTCGGGGGCGGGCGGACCTACGAGCAGTACTTC
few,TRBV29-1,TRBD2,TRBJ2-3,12,CSREGGTDTQYF,TGCAGTCGGGAGGGAGGGACAGATACGCAGTATTTT
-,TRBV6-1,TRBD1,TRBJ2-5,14,CASRSGTVQETQYF,TGTGCCAGCAGGTCCGGGACAGTACAAGAGACCCAGTACTTC
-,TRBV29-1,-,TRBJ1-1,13,CSVAPHGSGEAFF,TGCAGCGTTGCTCCGCACGGCTCTGGTGAAGCTTTCTTT
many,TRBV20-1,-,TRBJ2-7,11,CSAAYLMEQYF,TGCAGTGCGGCCTACCTGATGGAGCAGTACTTC
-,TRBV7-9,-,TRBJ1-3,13,CASSQRTGNTIYF,TGTGCCAGCAGCCAAAGGACGGGAAACACCATATATTTT
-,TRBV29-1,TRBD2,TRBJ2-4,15,CSVVLLAGAKNIQYF,TGCAGCGTTGTCCTTTTAGCGGGGGCCAAAAACATTCAGTACTTC
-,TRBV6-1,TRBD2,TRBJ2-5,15,CASTFSGRGYETQYF,TGTGCCAGCACCTTTAGCGGGAGGGGTTATGAGACCCAGTACTTC
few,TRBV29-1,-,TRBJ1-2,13,CSVVGPGADGYTF,TGCAGCGTTGTAGGGCCGGGGGCGGATGGCTACACCTTC
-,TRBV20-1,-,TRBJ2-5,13,CSAIDSFQETQYF,TGCAGTGCTATCGACAGTTTCCAAGAGACCCAGTACTTC
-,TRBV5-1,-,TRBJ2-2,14,CASSLVVGAGELFF,TGCGCCAGCAGCTTGGTAGTCGGGGCCGGGGAGCTGTTTTTT
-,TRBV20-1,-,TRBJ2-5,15,CSAPPPGSPQETQYF,TGCAGTGCTCCCCCCCCAGGGTCTCCCCAAGAGACCCAGTACTTC
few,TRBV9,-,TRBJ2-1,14,CASSSRVGADEQFF,TGTGCCAGCAGCTCCCGGGTTGGGGCCGATGAGCAGTTCTTC
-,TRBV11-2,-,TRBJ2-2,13,CASSARQSGELFF,TGTGCCAGCAGCGCCCGTCAAAGCGGGGAGCTGTTTTTT
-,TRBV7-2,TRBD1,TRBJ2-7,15,CASSRDRGRTYEQYF,TGTGCCAGCAGCCGCGACAGGGGGCGCACCTACGAGCAGTACTTC
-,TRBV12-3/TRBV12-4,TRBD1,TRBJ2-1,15,CASSSPGQTYNEQFF,TGTGCCAGCAGTTCTCCGGGACAGACCTACAATGAGCAGTTCTTC
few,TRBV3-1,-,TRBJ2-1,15,CASSPWGRANNEQFF,TGTGCCAGCAGCCCGTGGGGTAGGGCGAACAATGAGCAGTTCTTC
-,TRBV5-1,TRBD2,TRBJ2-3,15,CASSPGRGLTDTQYF,TGCGCCAGCAGCCCAGGGAGGGGCCTCACAGATACGCAGTATTTT
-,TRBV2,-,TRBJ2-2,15,CASSIQGGSTGELFF,TGTGCCAGCAGTATACAGGGGGGGTCGACCGGGGAGCTGTTTTTT
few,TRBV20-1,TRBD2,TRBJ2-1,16,CSAPPGGRGTYNEQFF,TGCAGTGCTCCCCCGGGCGGGAGGGGGACTTACAATGAGCAGTTCTTC